A selection of T cell receptor beta chains follows, all from one sample in a study of cytomegalovirus exposure and HLA in healthy donors. Some clones are missing from TCRdb's copy, which holds only in-frame ones; the method was immunoSEQ multiplex PCR. The sample shows 150,000 to 200,000 clones, 85% of them seen only once. What was sequenced was PBMCs. All receptors derive from a young man in good health and CMV-seropositive. CDR3s include the opening cysteine and the closing phenylalanine or tryptophan. The order of the fields is J gene, V gene, D gene, clone size, CDR3 protein, CDR3 DNA. The D gene is left open where the match is weak. Only part of the rows carry a size: once, few, many, or a class if the clone is expanded.

TRBJ2-3 | TRBV19 | TRBD2 | - | CASSIRTSAHTDTQYF | TGTGCCAGTAGTATTAGGACTAGCGCCCACACAGATACGCAGTATTTT
TRBJ2-1 | TRBV5-1 | TRBD2 | - | CASSPKTSGSQFF | TGCGCCAGCAGCCCCAAGACTAGCGGGAGTCAGTTCTTC
TRBJ1-5 | TRBV28 | - | once | CASRAGVDQPQHF | TGTGCCAGCAGGGCAGGGGTAGATCAGCCCCAGCATTTT
TRBJ1-1 | TRBV28 | TRBD1 | - | CASSSPGDSNTEAFF | TGTGCCAGCAGTAGCCCCGGGGACAGTAACACTGAAGCTTTCTTT
TRBJ2-7 | TRBV27 | - | - | CASSLGYEQYF | TGTGCCAGCAGTCTCGGCTACGAGCAGTACTTC
TRBJ2-5 | TRBV2 | - | - | CASSEDSLSQETQYF | TGTGCCAGCAGTGAGGACAGTCTTTCTCAAGAGACCCAGTACTTC
TRBJ2-7 | TRBV6-5 | - | - | CASSPGLSSYEQYF | TGTGCCAGCAGTCCTGGACTAAGCTCCTACGAGCAGTACTTC
TRBJ2-5 | TRBV28 | TRBD2 | - | CASSTMTSVQETQYF | TGTGCCAGCAGTACAATGACTAGCGTACAAGAGACCCAGTACTTC
TRBJ2-4 | TRBV30 | TRBD1 | - | CAWSVPGQGGKNIQYF | TGTGCCTGGAGTGTACCGGGACAGGGAGGCAAAAACATTCAGTACTTC
TRBJ2-1 | TRBV7-9 | - | once | CASRPTGNIYNEQFF | TGTGCCAGCAGACCTACAGGGAATATCTACAATGAGCAGTTCTTC
TRBJ1-2 | TRBV5-1 | TRBD1 | - | CASSFRQGTRGYTF | TGCGCCAGCAGCTTCCGACAGGGAACGAGGGGCTACACCTTC
TRBJ2-1 | TRBV5-1 | - | - | CASSSDWYNEQFF | TGCGCCAGCAGTTCAGACTGGTACAATGAGCAGTTCTTC
TRBJ2-1 | TRBV7-9 | - | - | CASSPPSRRGDEQFF | TGTGCCAGCAGCCCCCCTAGCAGGCGAGGCGATGAGCAGTTCTTC
TRBJ2-1 | TRBV5-1 | - | - | CASSPGTYNEQFF | TGCGCCAGCAGCCCGGGGACCTACAATGAGCAGTTCTTC
TRBJ2-2 | TRBV27 | - | once | CASSVGVSVTGELFF | TGTGCCAGCAGTGTAGGGGTGTCGGTCACCGGGGAGCTGTTTTTT
TRBJ2-7 | TRBV18 | TRBD1 | - | CASSPQGTGLAYEQYF | TGTGCCAGCTCACCACAAGGGACAGGGCTGGCCTACGAGCAGTACTTC
TRBJ2-1 | TRBV5-1 | TRBD2 | - | CASSGLAGGHEQFF | TGCGCCAGCTCCGGACTAGCGGGGGGTCATGAGCAGTTCTTC
TRBJ1-1 | TRBV5-6 | - | - | CASSSRDRTEAFF | TGTGCCAGCAGCTCCCGAGACAGGACTGAAGCTTTCTTT
TRBJ2-5 | TRBV28 | - | - | CASSLADYIQGGPIGTQYF | TGTGCCAGCAGTTTAGCCGATTACATACAGGGGGGGCCCATTGGGACCCAGTACTTC
TRBJ1-5 | TRBV28 | TRBD1 | - | CASTPPQGNQPQHF | TGTGCCAGCACCCCTCCACAGGGGAATCAGCCCCAGCATTTT
TRBJ2-7 | TRBV11-1 | - | - | CASSRDFSYEQYF | TGTGCCAGCAGCCGGGACTTTAGCTACGAGCAGTACTTC
TRBJ1-2 | TRBV6-5 | - | many | CASSNTMKRGYGYTF | TGTGCCAGCAGTAACACCATGAAACGGGGCTATGGCTACACCTTC
TRBJ1-2 | TRBV30 | - | - | CAWSKQTSYDYGYTF | TGTGCCTGGAGTAAACAGACAAGTTACGACTATGGCTACACCTTC
TRBJ1-5 | TRBV6-5 | - | - | CASSPGNAFNQPQHF | TGTGCCAGCAGCCCAGGGAATGCCTTCAATCAGCCCCAGCATTTT
TRBJ1-2 | TRBV30 | - | - | CAWERDLEGYTF | TGTGCCTGGGAAAGGGACTTGGAAGGCTACACCTTC
TRBJ2-3 | TRBV2 | TRBD2 | - | CASSLISGSSQDTQYF | TGTGCCAGCAGCCTAATTAGCGGGAGTTCCCAAGATACGCAGTATTTT
TRBJ2-3 | TRBV10-2 | - | - | CASSDMLDTQYF | TGCGCCAGCAGTGATATGTTAGATACGCAGTATTTT
TRBJ2-5 | TRBV7-2 | - | - | CASSGGGQQETQYF | TGTGCCAGCAGCGGGGGGGGGCAACAAGAGACCCAGTACTTC
TRBJ2-7 | TRBV28 | TRBD1 | - | CASSPQGIASYEQYF | TGTGCCAGCAGTCCACAGGGGATCGCATCCTACGAGCAGTACTTC
TRBJ2-1 | TRBV19 | - | - | CASFVNEQFF | TGTGCCAGTTTCGTAAATGAGCAGTTCTTC
TRBJ2-1 | TRBV5-1 | - | once | CASSLWQNNEQFF | TGCGCCAGCAGCTTGTGGCAGAACAATGAGCAGTTCTTC
TRBJ1-4 | TRBV5-1 | TRBD1 | - | CASSSKQGAPNEKLFF | TGCGCCAGCAGCTCTAAACAGGGGGCGCCTAATGAAAAACTGTTTTTT
TRBJ2-3 | TRBV7-9 | TRBD1 | - | CASSYGQGGYHTQYF | TGTGCCAGCAGCTATGGACAGGGAGGATATCATACGCAGTATTTT
TRBJ2-1 | TRBV10-1 | TRBD2 | - | CASASNGREGDEQFF | TGCGCCAGCGCCTCAAATGGGCGGGAGGGGGATGAGCAGTTCTTC
TRBJ2-7 | TRBV9 | - | - | CASSPNGGVEQYF | TGTGCCAGCAGCCCGAACGGAGGGGTCGAGCAGTACTTC
TRBJ2-1 | TRBV7-9 | - | - | CASSTSGRGSGFF | TGTGCCAGCAGCACCAGCGGACGGGGAAGTGGGTTCTTC
TRBJ2-7 | TRBV5-1 | TRBD1 | - | CASSLDRGPYEQYF | TGCGCCAGCAGCTTGGACAGGGGCCCCTACGAGCAGTACTTC
TRBJ2-3 | TRBV21-1 | - | - | CASRRRTSGRKRESTDTQYF | TGTGCCAGCAGGCGCAGGACTAGCGGGAGAAAAAGGGAGAGCACAGATACGCAGTATTTT
TRBJ1-4 | TRBV30 | TRBD1 | - | CAWSAAGGIEKLFF | TGTGCCTGGAGTGCTGCAGGGGGCATTGAAAAACTGTTTTTT
TRBJ2-7 | TRBV6-5 | - | - | CASAEESSYEQYF | TGTGCCAGCGCCGAGGAGTCCTCCTACGAGCAGTACTTC
TRBJ2-3 | TRBV5-1 | TRBD1 | - | CASSLLTLYPGQGWDTQYF | TGCGCCAGCAGCTTATTGACTCTCTATCCGGGACAGGGGTGGGATACGCAGTATTTT